The T cell receptor beta chain under discussion was sequenced for a study of CD8+CD57+ T cells in acquired aplastic anemia. Across the whole study: Sorted CD4+ and CD8+ cells gave a mean 3.2 ug DNA, range 0.2 to 27.4 ug. On average, healthy donors gave about 11 million reads for CD4+ cells. Study observations and caveats: No significant difference in CD8+ Simpson's diversity was found between patients and controls. Sharing between patients and controls was observed for roughly 30 CD8+ CDR3 sequences.

Genomic DNA provided the template from which TCR beta VDJ and CDR3 profiles were obtained. One entry per CDR3 protein, called by TCRdb with MiXCR from the reads. The sample has 200,000 to 250,000 distinct CDR3 sequences, around 60% seen once; the top ten hold about 31%. Turning to this clonotype: The antigen is unknown.

The V end lost 0 bases, the J end lost 0 bases, and 7 bases lay between the germline ends. Germline V CDR1 and CDR2: SGDLS, YYNGEE. This CDR3 comprises 14 residues. This rearrangement joins TRBV9 to TRBJ2-7; D remains ambiguous. This TCR was recovered from a human donor in good health. The source material was sorted CD4+, CD8+, or CD8+CD57+ T cells (not recorded which) from PBMCs. CDR3 region: CASSVAQSSYEQYF. CDR3 in DNA: TGTGCCAGCAGCGTAGCGCAGAGCTCCTACGAGCAGTACTTC.